This T cell receptor (beta chain) was captured by sequencing in a study of blood T cell repertoires in COVID-19. Study background: Sites in the United States, Italy and Spain provided acute and convalescent COVID-19 samples.

Sequencing used immunoSEQ multiplex PCR; TCRdb keeps in-frame clones, though not all of them. The sample includes about 58,000 clones, 60% to 85% of them seen just once. Germline CDR1 and CDR2: SGHDN and FVKESK. This CDR3 has 16 residues. V was pared by 1 base and J by 2 bases, with 15 bases between. The specimen sequenced was peripheral blood. This TCR was recovered from a human donor in a cohort sampled during active COVID-19. The V and J genes are TRBV14 and TRBJ2-7; D is perhaps TRBD1 (6 bases). The CDR3 spells CASSQGRTAKAYEQYF. In DNA, the CDR3 is TGTGCCAGCAGCCAAGGCCGGACAGCGAAAGCCTACGAGCAGTACTTC.